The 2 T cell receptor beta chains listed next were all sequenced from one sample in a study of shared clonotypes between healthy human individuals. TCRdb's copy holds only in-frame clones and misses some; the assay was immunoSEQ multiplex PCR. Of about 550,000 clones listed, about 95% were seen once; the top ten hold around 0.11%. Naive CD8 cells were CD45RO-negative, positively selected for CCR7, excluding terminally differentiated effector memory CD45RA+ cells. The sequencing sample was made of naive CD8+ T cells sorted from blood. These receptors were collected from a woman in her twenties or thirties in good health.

The CDR3 loop is CSVFGRKYQETQYF. DNA of the CDR3: TGCAGCGTTTTCGGCAGAAAGTACCAAGAGACCCAGTACTTC. The chain is built from TRBV29-1 and TRBJ2-5; D remains ambiguous. The V end lost 5 bases, the J end lost 0 bases, and 13 bases lay between the germline ends. CDR3 size: 14 residues. Germline V gene lookup returns CDR1 SQVTM and CDR2 ANQGSEA.

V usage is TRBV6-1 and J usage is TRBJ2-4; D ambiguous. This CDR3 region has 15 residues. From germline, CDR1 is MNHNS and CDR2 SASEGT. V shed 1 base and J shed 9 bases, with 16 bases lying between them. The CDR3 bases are TGTGCCAGCAGTGAAGTTGTGGCAGCGCCGCGCATTCAGTACTTC. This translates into CASSEVVAAPRIQYF.